This TCR beta chain is from a study of cytomegalovirus exposure and HLA in healthy donors. This clone was recorded once. Its matching antigen is unknown. Vbeta (60) and Jbeta (13) primers were used in the PCR. Some clones are missing from TCRdb's copy, which holds only in-frame ones; the method was immunoSEQ multiplex PCR. Here the sample spans 210,000 or so clones, about 83% being singletons. In germline, CDR1 is SGHTA, CDR2 FQGNSA. The germline V and J ends were trimmed by 5 bases and 5 bases, with 6 bases remaining between them. The CDR3 runs 12 residues. Study-wide results and caveats: Reports credit the classifier with highly specific, highly sensitive diagnosis of cytomegalovirus status. Exclusion as indistinguishable affected some V segments, including TRBV6-2 and TRBV6-3.

The chain employs TRBV7-2 and TRBJ1-4; TRBD1 is a possible D gene (5 bases). The clonotype originates from a girl between 5 and 17 years old in good health and CMV-seronegative. Sequenced input: PBMCs. The CDR3, as DNA: TGTGCCAGCAGCAGGGGAAATGAAAAACTGTTTTTT. Translating it yields CASSRGNEKLFF.